This TCR beta chain was found in a study of shared clonotypes between healthy human individuals. This table comes from immunoSEQ multiplex PCR, and its TCRdb copy is limited to in-frame clones, with some not included. The repertoire holds roughly 850,000 clones, with 96% as singletons. Terminally differentiated effector memory CD45RA+ cells were excluded from the naive CD8 cells, which were CD45RO-negative and positively selected for CCR7. Donors were Caucasian adults residing in Nashville, Tennessee, USA. As regards this clone: What it binds is not known.

CDR1 is SGHRS, CDR2 YFSETQ, per germline. Trimming removed 5 bases from V and 5 bases from J; junction bases left unmatched: 5. This CDR3 comprises 13 residues. General study findings and limits: Generation of non-shared clonotypes was less probable than generation of clonotypes shared by all four donors. Larger estimated richness was generally seen in naive subsets than in memory subsets. The naive CD4 repertoires of several donors were compared, and roughly 5.1% of clonotypes were shared.

This clonotype was sampled from a man aged 30-40 years in good health. Material: naive CD8+ T cells sorted from blood. This chain joins TRBV5-1 and TRBJ1-1; 8 positions match TRBD1. CDR3 DNA sequence: TGCGCCAGCAGACCGGACAGGGTTACTGAAGCTTTCTTT. Its protein product is CASRPDRVTEAFF.